One sample yielded the 8 T cell receptor beta chains listed below, sequenced in a study of shared T cell receptors in the human thymus. Profiled with immunoSEQ multiplex PCR; TCRdb holds only in-frame clones, not every one. Of approximately 660,000 clones listed, approximately 88% are singletons. This sample also belongs to another study, concerning human thymus T cells.

The specimen sequenced was thymocytes. The origin of the receptors is a boy under two years old with a congenital heart defect.

A single count supports this clone. The chain employs TRBV28 and TRBJ2-3; 7 nucleotides agree with TRBD2. The germline CDR1 and CDR2 sequences are MDHEN and SYDVKM. This CDR3 has 16 amino acids. Trimming at V came to 3 bases and at J to 2 bases, leaving 8 bases not matched to a gene. The CDR3 sequence is CASSFRFLADTDTQYF. For the CDR3, the DNA is TGTGCCAGCAGTTTCAGGTTCCTAGCGGACACAGATACGCAGTATTTT.

The chain joins TRBV7-9 to TRBJ2-7, with D tentatively TRBD2 (6 bases). Germline-derived CDR1 and CDR2 are SEHNR and FQNEAQ (reference sequence). CDR3 length: 16 residues. Deletions cut 2 bases from V and 7 bases from J, with 21 bases between. The CDR3 region is CASSLNGRRDLREQYF. The CDR3 coding sequence is TGTGCCAGCAGCTTAAACGGGCGGAGGGACCTAAGGGAGCAGTACTTC.

This chain connects TRBV30 to TRBJ2-3; D gene ambiguous. The CDR3 has 14 residues. Trimming left V 3 bases short and J 3 bases short, with 13 bases between. The germline CDR1 and CDR2 sequences are GTSNPN and SVGIG (reference sequence). Here the CDR3 DNA reads TGTGCCTGGAGCTACCGGGTCGCAACAGATACGCAGTATTTT. This translates into CAWSYRVATDTQYF.

The gene calls are TRBV19 and TRBJ2-7, with D perhaps matching TRBD2 (6 bases). The germline V gene encodes CDR1 LNHDA and CDR2 SQIVND (reference sequence). This CDR3 contains 14 residues. The ends were cut back, 5 bases at V and 2 bases at J, with 13 bases in the middle. The CDR3 spells CASSGGSGAYEQYF. The CDR3 DNA reads as TGTGCCAGTAGTGGGGGTAGCGGAGCCTACGAGCAGTACTTC.

CDR3 sequence: CASGLGQGWPYSNQPQHF. As DNA, the CDR3 is TGTGCTAGTGGTTTAGGACAGGGGTGGCCATATAGCAATCAGCCCCAGCATTTT. The genes are TRBV12-5 and TRBJ1-5; TRBD1 matches at 9 bases. The CDR3 length is 18 residues. V was clipped by 3 bases and J by 0 bases; unmatched bases: 9. Germline-derived CDR1 and CDR2 are LGHNT and FRNRAP. The full variable domain, rest sourced from reference TRBV12-5 and TRBJ1-5, is DARVTQTPRHKVTEMGQEVTMRCQPILGHNTVFWYRQTMMQGLELLAYFRNRAPLDDSGMPKDRFSAEMPDATLATLKIQPSEPRDSAVYFCASGLGQGWPYSNQPQHFGDGTRLSIL.

This chain uses TRBV10-3 with TRBJ2-2; 12 bases agree with TRBD2. The CDR3 length is 15 residues. Germline trimming cut 4 bases from V and 7 bases from J; bases unmatched to any gene: 4. In germline, CDR1 is ENHRY, CDR2 SYGVKD. In nucleotides, the CDR3 is TGTGCCATCAGTGGGACTAGCGGGATGAGCGGGGAGCTGTTTTTT. Protein product: CAISGTSGMSGELFF.

The chain employs TRBV4-1 and TRBJ2-7, with TRBD1 identical over 7 bases. CDR1 MGHRA and CDR2 YSYEKL come from the germline V gene. The CDR3 totals 15 residues. Trimming removed 3 bases from V and 3 bases from J; junction bases left unmatched: 8. Written as DNA, the CDR3 is TGCGCCAGCAGCCACCGAGACAGGGCAGGCTACGAGCAGTACTTC. It codes for CASSHRDRAGYEQYF.

V and J are TRBV6-5 and TRBJ1-4; D call uncertain. CDR3 length: 14 residues. V was pared by 5 bases and J by 0 bases, with 7 bases between. CDR1 is MNHEY, CDR2 SVGAGI, per germline. CDR3 sequence (DNA): TGTGCCAGCAGTCACAGAGCAACTAATGAAAAACTGTTTTTT. Translation: CASSHRATNEKLFF.